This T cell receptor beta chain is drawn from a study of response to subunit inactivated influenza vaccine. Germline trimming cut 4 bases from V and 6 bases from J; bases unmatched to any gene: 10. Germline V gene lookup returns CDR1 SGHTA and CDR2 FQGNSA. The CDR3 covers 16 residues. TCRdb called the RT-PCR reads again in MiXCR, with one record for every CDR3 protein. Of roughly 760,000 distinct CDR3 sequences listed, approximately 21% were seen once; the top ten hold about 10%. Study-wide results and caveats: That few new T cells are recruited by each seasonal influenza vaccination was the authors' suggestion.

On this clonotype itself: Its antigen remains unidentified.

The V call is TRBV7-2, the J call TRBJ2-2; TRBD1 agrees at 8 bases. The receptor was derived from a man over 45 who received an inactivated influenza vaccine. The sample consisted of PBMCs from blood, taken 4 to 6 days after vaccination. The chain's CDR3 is CASSSRQGFVAGELFF. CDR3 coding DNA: TGTGCCAGCAGCTCCCGACAGGGGTTCGTTGCCGGGGAGCTGTTTTTT. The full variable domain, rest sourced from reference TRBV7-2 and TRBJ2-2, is GAGVSQSPSNKVTEKGKDVELRCDPISGHTALYWYRQSLGQGLEFLIYFQGNSAPDKSGLPSDRFSAERTGGSVSTLTIQRTQQEDSAVYLCASSSRQGFVAGELFFGEGSRLTVL.